The entry below describes one T cell receptor beta chain. Its specificity is not known. The data are from a study of T cells expressing NK-cell markers. Looking at the study overall: The TCR beta repertoires were obtained from sorted CD3+CD56+NKG2C+, CD3+CD56+NKG2C- and CD3+CD56-NKG2C+ T cells. Eight donors were sequenced, seven testing HCMV-seropositive and one testing seronegative. Study findings and constraints: Also leading the CD3+CD56-NKG2C+ fraction in a handful of donors were these clonotypes.

TCR beta cDNA was generated via 5'RACE template switching incorporating UMIs. TCRdb reworked the 5' RACE reads into one entry per CDR3 protein, no DNA. This sample's clone table lists about 550,000 distinct CDR3 sequences. The CDR3 extends over 17 amino acids. This chain joins TRBV12-3 or TRBV12-4 and TRBJ2-7; TCRdb returns TRBD2, unconfirmable since there is no DNA. This TCR was recovered from a young man in good health. Sequenced material: blood T cells: a sorted CD56 or NKG2C T cell subset, CD4+ or CD8+ T cells, or bulk PBMC T cells (not recorded which). Here the CDR3 reads CASWAGPTTPSGYEQYF.